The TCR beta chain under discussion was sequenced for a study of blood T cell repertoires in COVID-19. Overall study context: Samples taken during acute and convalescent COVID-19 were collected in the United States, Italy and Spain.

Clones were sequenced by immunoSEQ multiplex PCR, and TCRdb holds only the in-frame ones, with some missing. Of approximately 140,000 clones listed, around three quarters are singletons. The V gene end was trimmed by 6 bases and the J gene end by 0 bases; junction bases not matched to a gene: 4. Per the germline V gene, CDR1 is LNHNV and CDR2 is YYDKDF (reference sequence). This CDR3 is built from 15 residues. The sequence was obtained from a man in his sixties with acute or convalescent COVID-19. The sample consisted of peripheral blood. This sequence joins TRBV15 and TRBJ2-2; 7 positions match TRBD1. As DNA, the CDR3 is TGTGCCACCAGTACGGGACAGACGAACACCGGGGAGCTGTTTTTT. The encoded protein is CATSTGQTNTGELFF.